This T cell receptor (beta chain) was sequenced during a study of OX40 agonist ivuxolimab in advanced cancers. Notes on the study in general: Clonal expansion by week 6 occurred in CD4+ and CD8+ blood T cells (at 0.1 to 3.0 mg/kg).

Points on this clone: The antigen remains undetermined.

The assay was immunoSEQ multiplex PCR, and TCRdb's table has in-frame clones only and misses some. The table lists some 35,000 clones, about 89% of them singletons, with 25% to 40% in the top ten. The source is an adult with an advanced solid tumor such as melanoma, head and neck, liver or kidney cancer. The starting material was CD4+ or CD8+ T cells sorted from blood, obtained in a trial of the OX40 agonist ivuxolimab.

CDR3 DNA sequence: TGTGCCAGCAGCCGCCCCTCGGGACCAGGGGATAAAAACATTCAGTACTTC. Protein: CASSRPSGPGDKNIQYF. The chain recombines TRBV7-2 with TRBJ2-4, with D perhaps matching TRBD1 (6 bases). With 5 bases removed from V and 4 bases from J, the gap between germline ends came to 21 bases. The CDR3 covers 17 residues. Germline V gives CDR1 SGHTA, CDR2 FQGNSA. The entire variable domain, with the rest obtained from reference TRBV7-2 and TRBJ2-4, is as follows: GAGVSQSPSNKVTEKGKDVELRCDPISGHTALYWYRQSLGQGLEFLIYFQGNSAPDKSGLPSDRFSAERTGGSVSTLTIQRTQQEDSAVYLCASSRPSGPGDKNIQYFGAGTRLSVL.